This TCR beta chain originates from a study of blood T cell repertoires in COVID-19. Study background: Sites across the United States, Italy and Spain contributed samples from acute and convalescent COVID-19. The analysed material was cDNA or gDNA that came from T cells, B-cell-depleted T cells, or PBMCs.

Original analysis: Estimates of nucleated cell counts were drawn from the amplification of reference gene primers. TCRdb's table, derived via immunoSEQ multiplex PCR, lists solely in-frame clones and lacks some. V and J calls and clone size are given by that table; D and trimming were obtained from the DNA. The sample records approximately 170,000 clones, about 86% being singletons. Germline CDR1 and CDR2: SGHTA and FQGNSA. J gave up 2 bases and V 5 bases, and 6 bases lay outside the gene matches. The CDR3 length is 15 residues. The source material was peripheral blood. This chain uses TRBV7-2 with TRBJ1-3; 7 bases are shared with TRBD1. The sequence derives from a woman aged 70-85 years with acute or convalescent COVID-19. CDR3 loop: CASSRTGTAGNTIYF. CDR3 bases: TGTGCCAGCAGCAGGACCGGGACAGCTGGAAACACCATATATTTT.